This T cell receptor (beta chain) was identified during a study of T cell responses to AZD1222 COVID-19 vaccine (dated by TCRdb to the early 2020s). Some background on the complete study: AZD1222 recipients whose second dose came at about 4 weeks and those whose second dose came at about 12 weeks were combined into one group, since spike-specific TCR depth and breadth did not differ between the two schedules. TCR sequencing covered some 240 trial participants: about 210 given two doses of AZD1222 and 26 given two doses of MenACWY control vaccine. Trial participants were enrolled by age into 18-55, 56-69 and 70-plus year subgroups, with around 150, 28 and 57 TCR-sequenced participants respectively.

Study-wide conclusions, independent of this receptor: After two AZD1222 doses, both the breadth and the depth of spike-specific TCRs were significantly higher than at day 0 and than in MenACWY recipients. Most participants were white British and females outnumbered males, and the authors suggested that clonal diversity may have been underestimated. Reportedly, almost half of the unique spike-specific TCRs recognized epitopes lying outside the regions that are mutated in the B.1.351 and B.1.1.7 variants. In the small 56-69-year group, the increase in depth fell short of significance, most likely because of low power. Conclusions about previously exposed vaccinees were limited because only six AZD1222 recipients were SARS-CoV-2 seropositive at baseline. Because no day 14 peak-response samples were available, the repertoires could be characterized only after the peak T cell response. CD4 TCRs associated with the vaccine covered the entire spike protein, and the dominant responses were in regions 160-218 and 743-854.

V was cut back by 3 bases and J by 1 base, leaving a gap of 15 bases between them. The CDR3 runs 16 residues from the cysteine to the phenylalanine. Just CDR3 DNA is preserved here, 48 bases in frame from base 1. Per the germline V gene (reference sequence), MNHEY is the CDR1 and SMNVEV is the CDR2. Interpreted using the paper, the time point label stands for: baseline before first vaccination. Vaccinee samples were obtained from the UK trials COV001 and COV002, which included a single-blind randomized controlled phase 2/3 trial of AZD1222 (ChAdOx1 nCoV-19) in healthy adults. Trial participant PBMC samples were collected at day 0 and day 28 after the second dose for TCRbeta chain sequencing. This clone was seen a few times. Its antigen is unknown. Per-base quality was not reported, and no clone a single base away is much larger than it. The CDR3 regions of human TCRbeta chains were subjected to immunosequencing. In the original analysis: Repertoire TCRs were checked for matches against a reference library of SARS-CoV-2-specific TCRs that had been generated using the MIRA antigen-specificity platform. Breadth meant the fraction of unique TCRs that were SARS-CoV-2-associated, whereas depth meant the fraction of total T cells that were SARS-CoV-2-associated. Using the MIRA data, each spike-specific TCR was assigned both to the spike region to which the TCR was reactive and to a CD4 or CD8 class. Log10-transformed breadth and depth values were compared by one-way ANOVA with Sidak's multiple comparisons tests. TCRdb took over this immuneACCESS table, retaining in-frame rearrangements with V and J assigned. Such tables are incomplete; in checked studies, under half of the missing clones stem from an unresolved V gene, and the remainder is unexplained. Clonal size and the V and J genes are those of that table, whereas D and trimming came from the DNA. The sample records about 180,000 clones, just over 85% of which are singletons. 7.7% of the sample goes to the ten largest clones.

This TCR was recovered from an adult in good health. The specimen was peripheral blood, collected on day 0 of AZD1222 vaccination. Here the chain combines TRBV27 and TRBJ1-1; no D gene can be assigned with confidence. The CDR3 protein is CASSFRPPGPNTEAFF. In nucleotide form, the sequence is TGTGCCAGCAGTTTCCGCCCCCCCGGACCGAACACTGAAGCTTTCTTT.